Shown below are 29 T cell receptor beta chains from a single sample sequenced in a study of blood T cells in healthy people across ages. The second PCR ran about 6 to 11 cycles with a sample-barcoded 5' primer and J-beta primers. A single record per CDR3 protein comes from TCRdb applying MiXCR to the 5' RACE reads. The sample yields 700,000 to 1,000,000 distinct CDR3 sequences, approximately 44% seen once. The material sequenced was blood. These receptors were obtained from a man aged 55 to 70 in good health.

In its sample, this clonotype was seen many times. The rearrangement uses TRBV20-1 and TRBJ2-7; TRBD1 matches 8 bases. The CDR3 contains 12 residues. V dropped 6 bases and J dropped 5; count of bases not matched to a gene: 6. Germline assignment: CDR1 DFQATT and CDR2 SNEGSKA (reference sequence). The CDR3 DNA reads TGCAGTGCCGCGGGACAGGTGGACGAGCAGTACTTC. Protein sequence: CSAAGQVDEQYF.

Turning to this clonotype: A clone one base away is much larger, so this may be a read error. The chain combines TRBV11-2 with TRBJ2-3; D gene ambiguous. There are 12 residues in the CDR3. The germline CDR1 and CDR2 sequences are SGHAT and FQNNGV. V was trimmed by 7 bases and J by 1 base, leaving 6 bases between them. The CDR3 spells CASNSRTDTQYF. CDR3 in DNA: TGTGCCAGCAACTCCCGCACAGATACGCAGTATTTT.

The chain combines TRBV6-5 with TRBJ2-7; a weak D match, TRBD1 (5 bases). The V gene lost 0 bases and the J gene lost 3 bases, with 12 bases spanning the gap. The germline gives CDR1 MNHEY, CDR2 SVGAGI. The CDR3 runs 15 residues. The CDR3 region has the DNA TGTGCCAGCAGTTACTCTAGACAGCCTTACTACGAGCAGTACTTC. This sequence encodes CASSYSRQPYYEQYF.

This clonotype was detected only a few times. This rearrangement joins TRBV4-3 to TRBJ2-1; a possible D gene is TRBD2 (5 bases). Deletions cut 0 bases from V and 7 bases from J, with 7 bases between. Germline-derived CDR1 and CDR2 are LGHNA and YSLEER. The CDR3 runs to 13 residues. The CDR3 is CASSQETRNEQFF. The CDR3 DNA reads TGCGCCAGCAGCCAAGAAACTAGAAATGAGCAGTTCTTC.

This clonotype has a handful of counts. The chain couples TRBV20-1 to TRBJ2-1, with 8 bases identical to TRBD2. Germline CDR1 and CDR2: DFQATT and SNEGSKA (reference sequence). This CDR3 is 15 amino acids long. The ends lost 5 bases at V and 2 bases at J; junction bases unmatched: 8. As DNA, the CDR3 is TGCAGTGCTTCGTCTAGCGGGTTTACCTACAATGAGCAGTTCTTC. This sequence encodes CSASSSGFTYNEQFF.

This clonotype has more than one count but fewer than ten. V usage is TRBV12-3 or TRBV12-4 and J usage is TRBJ2-7, with D possibly being TRBD2 (7 bases). Trimming stripped 7 bases from V and 5 bases from J, with 18 bases between. This CDR3 comprises 14 residues. CDR3 nucleotide sequence: TGTGCCAGCACCTTCGGGGGGCGCGTAGACGAGCAGTACTTC. Protein sequence: CASTFGGRVDEQYF.

The rearrangement joins TRBV6-5 to TRBJ2-5; the D gene is possibly TRBD1 (5 bases). CDR3 length: 11 amino acids. The germline CDR1 and CDR2 sequences are MNHEY and SVGAGI. V was clipped by 9 bases and J by 1 base, with 6 bases between them. CDR3 coding DNA: TGTGCCAGTCAGGGCCAAGAGACCCAGTACTTC. It codes for CASQGQETQYF.

CDR3 sequence reads: CASSLGPERPLAYEQYF. In DNA form, the CDR3 reads TGTGCCAGCAGCTTGGGCCCTGAGCGGCCCCTAGCCTACGAGCAGTACTTC. The rearrangement joins TRBV5-6 to TRBJ2-7; D is perhaps TRBD2 (5 bases). The CDR3 is made up of 17 amino acids. The germline V and J ends were trimmed by 0 bases and 2 bases, with 18 bases remaining between them. Germline V gives CDR1 SGHDT, CDR2 YYEEEE.

This clonotype turned up a few times. The V and J genes are TRBV29-1 and TRBJ2-5, with D perhaps TRBD2 (6 bases). Trimming stripped 6 bases from V and 2 bases from J, with 19 bases between. The CDR3 totals 15 residues. Germline loops: CDR1 SQVTM, CDR2 ANQGSEA. CDR3 region: CSVSGGSLRQETQYF. CDR3 in DNA: TGCAGCGTCTCCGGGGGATCGCTTCGACAAGAGACCCAGTACTTC.

This clonotype was detected a few times. The chain couples TRBV7-9 to TRBJ1-4; D is uncertain. Germline CDR1 is SEHNR and CDR2 is FQNEAQ (reference sequence). Trimming stripped 5 bases from V and 5 bases from J, with 12 bases between. This CDR3 has 14 residues. The CDR3 DNA is TGTGCCAGCAGCCACGTCAATACGAATGAAAAACTGTTTTTT. Translating gives CASSHVNTNEKLFF.

On this clonotype: Just one base apart from a much larger clone, this may be a read error. The V call is TRBV6-5, the J call TRBJ1-5; D is undetermined. The CDR3 has 13 amino acids. Germline-derived CDR1 and CDR2 are MNHEY and SVGAGI. CDR3 DNA: TGTGCCTGCAGTTATGGTAGCAATCAGCCCCAGCATTTT. As protein: CACSYGSNQPQHF.

The J gene is TRBJ1-5, the V gene TRBV6-6; D is unresolved. Germline CDR1 is MNHNY and CDR2 is SVGAGI (reference sequence). Trimming took off 6 bases at V and 5 bases at J, with 2 bases between the two ends. The CDR3 is 10 amino acids. This chain's CDR3 is CASRDQPQHF. DNA for the CDR3: TGTGCCAGCAGGGATCAGCCCCAGCATTTT.

This clonotype turned up a few times. The chain joins TRBV20-1 to TRBJ1-2, with a possible D match to TRBD1 (6 bases). Germline assignment: CDR1 DFQATT and CDR2 SNEGSKA (reference sequence). This CDR3 spans 15 amino acids. The V gene lost 2 bases and the J gene lost 4 bases, with 17 bases spanning the gap. CDR3 sequence (DNA): TGCAGTGCTAGACACGGACAGAGGGGACCCTATGGCTACACCTTC. Translating gives CSARHGQRGPYGYTF.

The rearrangement links TRBV7-8 to TRBJ1-5; 9 nucleotides align to TRBD1. Germline loops: CDR1 SGHVS, CDR2 FQNEAQ. The V segment lost 1 base and the J segment 6 bases; nucleotides outside the gene matches: 4. The CDR3 runs 15 residues. The CDR3, as DNA: TGTGCCAGCAGCTTAGTAGGGACAGGGTTTCAGCCCCAGCATTTT. It codes for CASSLVGTGFQPQHF. The full variable domain, rest sourced from reference TRBV7-8 and TRBJ1-5, is GAGVSQSPRYKVAKRGQDVALRCDPISGHVSLFWYQQALGQGPEFLTYFQNEAQLDKSGLPSDRFFAERPEGSVSTLKIQRTQQEDSAVYLCASSLVGTGFQPQHFGDGTRLSIL.

This clonotype was counted a few times. The gene calls are TRBV5-1 and TRBJ1-1; TRBD1 is a possible D gene (6 bases). Trimming stripped 8 bases from V and 5 bases from J, with 16 bases between. CDR3 length: 13 residues. Germline CDR1 is SGHRS and CDR2 is YFSETQ. CDR3 coding DNA: TGCGCCAGTCAGGGGTTTTCGGGGACTGAAGCTTTCTTT. Its protein product is CASQGFSGTEAFF.

This clonotype was seen only a few times. The chain couples TRBV7-2 to TRBJ1-2, with 9 nucleotides matching TRBD1. The CDR3 contains 17 residues. Per germline, CDR1 SGHTA and CDR2 FQGNSA. V shed 1 base, J shed 6 bases, and the junction held 12 bases outside the gene matches. The CDR3 reads CASSLGAMMGQGHGYTF. The CDR3 nucleotides read TGTGCCAGCAGCTTAGGGGCGATGATGGGACAGGGCCATGGCTACACCTTC.

This clonotype has only one observation. The V call is TRBV18, the J call TRBJ1-1; TRBD1 aligns across 8 bases. The CDR3 contains 17 residues. Germline CDR1 is KGHSH and CDR2 is LQKENI. Trimming cost V 2 bases and J 1 base; bases outside gene matches: 9. CDR3 loop: CASSPSPYRGTNTEAFF. DNA of the CDR3: TGTGCCAGCTCACCATCCCCGTACAGGGGGACGAACACTGAAGCTTTCTTT.

The V and J genes are TRBV7-2 and TRBJ1-2; tentative D call: TRBD1 (5 bases). Trimming took off 1 base at V and 5 bases at J, with 14 bases between the two ends. The CDR3 length is 15 residues. Germline values: CDR1 SGHTA, CDR2 FQGNSA. The CDR3 sequence is CASSLVGGDPYGYTF. CDR3 DNA sequence: TGTGCCAGCAGCTTAGTGGGCGGGGACCCTTATGGCTACACCTTC.

This chain connects TRBV24-1 to TRBJ2-2; no reliable D call. The CDR3 length is 14 residues. Trimming left V 3 bases short and J 6 bases short, with 10 bases between. Per germline, CDR1 KGHDR and CDR2 SFDVKD. The CDR3 spells CATSDPVGAGELFF. The CDR3 DNA reads TGTGCCACCAGTGATCCTGTTGGGGCCGGGGAGCTGTTTTTT.

This clonotype was detected a few times. The chain uses TRBV18 and TRBJ1-6; D call uncertain. Germline values: CDR1 KGHSH, CDR2 LQKENI. V was trimmed by 2 bases and J by 7 bases, leaving 9 bases between them. The CDR3 sequence is 14 residues long. The CDR3 here is CASSPSGSNSPLHF. In DNA form, the CDR3 reads TGTGCCAGCTCACCAAGCGGTTCGAATTCACCCCTCCACTTT.

V and J are TRBV4-1 and TRBJ2-1; 10 nucleotides agree with TRBD1. The CDR3 is made up of 16 amino acids. The V gene end was trimmed by 11 bases and the J gene end by 9 bases; junction bases not matched to a gene: 19. The germline CDR1 and CDR2 sequences are MGHRA and YSYEKL. The CDR3 DNA follows: TGCGCCGGCCAGAGATCTAGGACAGGGGGGCAAAGTGAGCAGTTCTTC. This codes for CAGQRSRTGGQSEQFF.

This clonotype came up a few times. This may arise from a read error, as a much more abundant clone is one base away. This chain connects TRBV27 to TRBJ2-7; the match to TRBD1 covers 7 bases. CDR1 is MNHEY, CDR2 SMNVEV, per germline (reference sequence). CDR3 length: 14 amino acids. This chain's CDR3 is CASSVSTGSYEQYF. The DNA of the CDR3 is TGTGCCAGCAGTGTATCGACAGGGTCCTACGAGCAGTACTTC.

The V and J genes are TRBV4-1 and TRBJ2-1, with 8 bases aligning to TRBD2. This CDR3 is built from 14 residues. The germline V gene has CDR1 MGHRA and CDR2 YSYEKL. The V segment lost 8 bases and the J segment 0 bases; nucleotides outside the gene matches: 3. The CDR3 spells CASGGGTSYNEQFF. CDR3 coding DNA: TGCGCCAGCGGCGGGGGGACCTCCTACAATGAGCAGTTCTTC.

The chain links TRBV27 to TRBJ2-1; 12 positions agree with TRBD2. The DNA end lines up better with TRBJ2-7; the J call may be wrong. Germline V gives CDR1 MNHEY, CDR2 SMNVEV (reference sequence). The CDR3 loop spans 17 amino acids. The chain's CDR3 is CASSTRTSGDLYNEQYF. The CDR3, as DNA: TGTGCCAGCAGTACAAGGACTAGCGGGGACCTTTACAATGAGCAGTACTTC.

V is TRBV12-3 or TRBV12-4 and J is TRBJ2-1; possible D gene TRBD1, 6 bases. The CDR3 has 17 residues. The V and J ends lost 7 bases and 2 bases respectively, with 21 bases between them. As DNA, the CDR3 is TGTGCCAGCACCGGGACAAAAAAAATAGGGGCCTACAATGAGCAGTTCTTC. It codes for CASTGTKKIGAYNEQFF.

This sequence joins TRBV12-3 or TRBV12-4 and TRBJ1-4, with no clear D. This CDR3 comprises 14 residues. Trimming left V 2 bases short and J 5 bases short, with 9 bases between. The CDR3 bases are TGTGCCAGCAGTTTAAACATGTTAAATGAAAAACTGTTTTTT. Translated, it gives CASSLNMLNEKLFF.

The chain recombines TRBV7-2 with TRBJ2-5, with D possibly TRBD2 on 6 matching bases. The CDR3 spans 15 residues. Per the germline V gene, CDR1 is SGHTA and CDR2 is FQGNSA. The V and J ends lost 5 bases and 5 bases respectively, with 18 bases between them. The CDR3 spells CASSEPTGGWETQYF. The CDR3 coding sequence is TGTGCCAGCAGCGAACCTACCGGAGGGTGGGAGACCCAGTACTTC.

This sequence joins TRBV6-1 and TRBJ2-3; tentatively, D is TRBD2 (6 bases). Trimming removed 4 bases from V and 2 bases from J, with 13 bases in between. The germline V gene has CDR1 MNHNS and CDR2 SASEGT. This CDR3 region has 15 residues. As DNA, the CDR3 is TGTGCCAGCAGTGTCGGGGGATGGGACACAGATACGCAGTATTTT. Its translation is CASSVGGWDTDTQYF.

A few counts support this clonotype. The chain employs TRBV28 and TRBJ2-5; 12 nucleotides align to TRBD2. The germline V gene encodes CDR1 MDHEN and CDR2 SYDVKM. The CDR3 loop spans 15 amino acids. Trimming cost V 5 bases and J 5 bases; bases outside gene matches: 6. The CDR3 DNA reads TGTGCCAGCAGTAGAGGACTAGCGGGGCGGGAGACCCAGTACTTC. It encodes CASSRGLAGRETQYF.